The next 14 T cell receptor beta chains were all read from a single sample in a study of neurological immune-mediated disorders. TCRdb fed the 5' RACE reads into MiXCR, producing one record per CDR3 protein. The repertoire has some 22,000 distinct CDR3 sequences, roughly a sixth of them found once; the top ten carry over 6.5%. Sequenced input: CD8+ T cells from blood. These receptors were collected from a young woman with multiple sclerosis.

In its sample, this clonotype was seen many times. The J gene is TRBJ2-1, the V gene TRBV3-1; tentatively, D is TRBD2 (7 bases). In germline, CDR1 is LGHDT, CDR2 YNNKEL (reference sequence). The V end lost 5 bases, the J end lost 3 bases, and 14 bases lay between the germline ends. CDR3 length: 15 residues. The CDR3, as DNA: TGTGCCAGCAGCGATGGGCGGGGGCGCTACAATGAGCAGTTCTTC. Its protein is CASSDGRGRYNEQFF.

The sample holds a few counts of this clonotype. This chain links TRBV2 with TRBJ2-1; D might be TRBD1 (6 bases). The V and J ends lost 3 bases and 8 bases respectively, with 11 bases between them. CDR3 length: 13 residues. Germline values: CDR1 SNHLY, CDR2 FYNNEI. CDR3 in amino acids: CASSEGAVDEQFF. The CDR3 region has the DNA TGTGCCAGCAGTGAGGGGGCGGTAGATGAGCAGTTCTTC. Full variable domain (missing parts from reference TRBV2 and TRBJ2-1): EPEVTQTPSHQVTQMGQEVILRCVPISNHLYFYWYRQILGQKVEFLVSFYNNEISEKSEIFDDQFSVERPDGSNFTLKIRSTKLEDSAMYFCASSEGAVDEQFFGPGTRLTVL.

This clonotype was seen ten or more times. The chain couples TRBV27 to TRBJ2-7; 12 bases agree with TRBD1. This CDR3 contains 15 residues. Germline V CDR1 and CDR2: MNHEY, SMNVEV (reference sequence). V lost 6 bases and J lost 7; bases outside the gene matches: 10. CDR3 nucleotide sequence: TGTGCCAGCAGGATACTGGGACAGGGGGCGAGGGAGCAGTACTTC. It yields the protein CASRILGQGAREQYF.

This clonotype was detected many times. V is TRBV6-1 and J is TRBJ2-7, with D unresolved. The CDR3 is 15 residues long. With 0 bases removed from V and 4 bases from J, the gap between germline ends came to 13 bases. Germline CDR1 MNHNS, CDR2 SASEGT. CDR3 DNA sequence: TGTGCCAGCAGTGAAGCGATCTTGCAGCAATACGAGCAGTACTTC. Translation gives CASSEAILQQYEQYF.

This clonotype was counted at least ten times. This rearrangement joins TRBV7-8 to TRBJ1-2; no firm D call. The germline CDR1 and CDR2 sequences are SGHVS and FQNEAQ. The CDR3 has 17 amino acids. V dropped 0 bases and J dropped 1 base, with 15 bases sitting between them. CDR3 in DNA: TGTGCCAGCAGCTTAGCTGTGCGGCAGAGGCTTAACTATGGCTACACCTTC. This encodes CASSLAVRQRLNYGYTF.

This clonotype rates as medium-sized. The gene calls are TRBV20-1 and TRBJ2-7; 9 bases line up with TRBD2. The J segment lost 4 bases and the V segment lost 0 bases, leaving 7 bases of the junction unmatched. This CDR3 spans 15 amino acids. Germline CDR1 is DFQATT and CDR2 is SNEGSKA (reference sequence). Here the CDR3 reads CSARDGLAGWYEQYF. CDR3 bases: TGCAGTGCTAGAGATGGGCTAGCGGGGTGGTACGAGCAGTACTTC.

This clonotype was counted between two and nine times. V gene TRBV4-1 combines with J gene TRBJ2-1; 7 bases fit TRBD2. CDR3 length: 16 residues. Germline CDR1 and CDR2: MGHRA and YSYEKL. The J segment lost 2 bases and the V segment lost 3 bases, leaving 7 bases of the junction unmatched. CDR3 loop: CASSHSLAETYNEQFF. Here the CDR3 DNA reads TGCGCCAGCAGCCATTCCCTAGCGGAAACCTACAATGAGCAGTTCTTC.

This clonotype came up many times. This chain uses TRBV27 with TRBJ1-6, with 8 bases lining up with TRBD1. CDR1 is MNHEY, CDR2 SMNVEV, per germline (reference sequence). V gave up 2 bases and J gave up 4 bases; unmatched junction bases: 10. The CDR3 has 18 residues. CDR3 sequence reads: CASSLIVAGGAYNSPLHF. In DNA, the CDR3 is TGTGCCAGCAGTTTAATCGTCGCAGGGGGCGCTTATAATTCACCCCTCCACTTT.

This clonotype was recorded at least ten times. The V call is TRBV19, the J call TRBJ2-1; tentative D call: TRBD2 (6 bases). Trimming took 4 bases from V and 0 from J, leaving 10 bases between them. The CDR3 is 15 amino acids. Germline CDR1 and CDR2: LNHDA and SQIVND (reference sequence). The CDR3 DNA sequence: TGTGCCAGTAGTAAGGCGGGGAGCTCCTACAATGAGCAGTTCTTC. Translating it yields CASSKAGSSYNEQFF.

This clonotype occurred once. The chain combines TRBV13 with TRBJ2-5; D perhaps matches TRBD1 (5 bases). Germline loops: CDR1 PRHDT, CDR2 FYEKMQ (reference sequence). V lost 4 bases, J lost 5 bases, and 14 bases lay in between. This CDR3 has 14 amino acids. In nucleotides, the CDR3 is TGTGCCAGCAGCTGGGGCCGGGCGGTGGAGACCCAGTACTTC. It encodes CASSWGRAVETQYF.

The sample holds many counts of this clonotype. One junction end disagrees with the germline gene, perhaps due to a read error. CDR3 in DNA: TGTGCCAGCAGCTTTCGACAGCTAACTCAATTC. As protein: CASSFRQLTQF. J is TRBJ1-2 and V is TRBV7-9; maybe TRBD1 (5 bases). This CDR3 contains 11 residues. The germline V gene encodes CDR1 SEHNR and CDR2 FQNEAQ (reference sequence).

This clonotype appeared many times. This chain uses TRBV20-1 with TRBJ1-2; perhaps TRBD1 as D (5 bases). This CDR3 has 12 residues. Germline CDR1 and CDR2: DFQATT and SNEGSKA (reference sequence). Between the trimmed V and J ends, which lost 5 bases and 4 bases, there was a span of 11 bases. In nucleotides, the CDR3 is TGCAGTGCTGGGGGGGTCGGCTATGGCTACACCTTC. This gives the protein CSAGGVGYGYTF.

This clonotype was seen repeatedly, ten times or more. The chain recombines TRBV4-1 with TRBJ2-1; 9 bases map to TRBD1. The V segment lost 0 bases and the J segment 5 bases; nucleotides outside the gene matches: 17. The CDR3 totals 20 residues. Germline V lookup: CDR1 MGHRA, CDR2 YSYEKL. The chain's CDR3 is CASSQDSRYLPGQGHNEQFF. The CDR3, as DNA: TGCGCCAGCAGCCAAGATTCCCGTTACCTACCGGGACAGGGCCACAATGAGCAGTTCTTC.

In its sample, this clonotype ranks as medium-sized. The CDR3 bases are TGTGCCAGCAGTTTCGGGACAGGGCACACCGGGGAGCTGTTTTTT. Its protein product is CASSFGTGHTGELFF. This chain joins TRBV28 and TRBJ2-2; 9 bases are a match to TRBD1. The ends lost 3 bases at V and 3 bases at J; junction bases unmatched: 2. Per germline, CDR1 MDHEN and CDR2 SYDVKM. The CDR3 runs 15 residues.